This T cell receptor beta chain comes out of a study of T cell responses to AZD1222 COVID-19 vaccine. The table came from immunoSEQ multiplex PCR; TCRdb's copy has only in-frame clones and leaves some out. The sample shows roughly 180,000 clones, 94% of them seen only once. Trimming took off 3 bases at V and 4 bases at J, with 7 bases between the two ends. Germline V gives CDR1 DFQATT, CDR2 SNEGSKA (reference sequence). The CDR3 extends over 12 amino acids. This receptor was identified in an adult in good health. The sample in question was peripheral blood, obtained on day 0 of AZD1222 vaccination. The rearrangement uses TRBV20-1 and TRBJ2-1; D is possibly TRBD2 (6 bases). The DNA for the CDR3 is TGCAGTGCTAGTGGAGGGTACAATGAGCAGTTCTTC. This gives the protein CSASGGYNEQFF.